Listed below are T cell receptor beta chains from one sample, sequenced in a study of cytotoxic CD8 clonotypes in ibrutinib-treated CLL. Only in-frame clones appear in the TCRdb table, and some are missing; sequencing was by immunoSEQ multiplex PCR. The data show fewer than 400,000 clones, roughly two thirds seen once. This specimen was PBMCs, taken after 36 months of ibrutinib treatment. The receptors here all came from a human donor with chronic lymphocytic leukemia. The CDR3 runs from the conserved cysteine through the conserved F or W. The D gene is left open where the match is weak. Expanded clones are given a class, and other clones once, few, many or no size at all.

CASSVVAGELFF	TGTGCCAGCAGCGTAGTCGCCGGGGAGCTGTTTTTT	TRBV9	TRBJ2-2	.	few	12
CASSRLNSPLHF	TGTGCCAGCAGCCGTTTGAATTCACCCCTCCACTTT	TRBV27	TRBJ1-6	.	.	12
CSVEGPDRPISYEQYF	TGCAGCGTTGAGGGCCCCGACAGGCCCATCTCCTACGAGCAGTACTTC	TRBV29-1	TRBJ2-7	.	.	16
CASSLGTAGNTIYF	TGCGCCAGCAGCTTGGGGACGGCTGGAAACACCATATATTTT	TRBV5-1	TRBJ1-3	.	.	14
CASSLARTPLRGTDTQYF	TGTGCCAGCAGCTTAGCGCGGACACCTCTCAGGGGCACAGATACGCAGTATTTT	TRBV7-9	TRBJ2-3	.	.	18
CASSESVDTQYF	TGCGCCAGCAGTGAGTCTGTGGATACGCAGTATTTT	TRBV10-2	TRBJ2-3	.	few	12
CASSLGASWNSPLHF	TGCGCCAGCAGCTTGGGGGCTTCCTGGAATTCACCCCTCCACTTT	TRBV5-1	TRBJ1-6	.	.	15
CASSPPRLGISYEQYF	TGTGCCAGCAGTCCACCACGACTAGGGATTTCCTACGAGCAGTACTTC	TRBV28	TRBJ2-7	.	.	16
CASSQESQGETQYF	TGTGCCAGCAGCCAAGAGTCGCAGGGGGAGACCCAGTACTTC	TRBV4-2	TRBJ2-5	.	.	14
CASSQIQGTDYGYTF	TGCGCCAGCAGCCAAATACAGGGTACGGACTATGGCTACACCTTC	TRBV4-1	TRBJ1-2	.	once	15
CASSPHRGLGTEAFF	TGTGCCAGCAGCCCGCACAGGGGGCTGGGGACTGAAGCTTTCTTT	TRBV9	TRBJ1-1	TRBD1	.	15
CASTDSYEQYF	TGTGCCAGTACTGACAGCTACGAGCAGTACTTC	TRBV19	TRBJ2-7	.	.	11
CASSPTTGAVNTEAFF	TGTGCCAGCTCGCCGACGACAGGGGCGGTAAACACTGAAGCTTTCTTT	TRBV18	TRBJ1-1	TRBD1	.	16
CASSLYGQGHWDYEQYF	TGTGCCAGCAGCCTCTACGGACAGGGTCATTGGGACTACGAGCAGTACTTC	TRBV14	TRBJ2-7	TRBD1	.	17
CASSSRQYTGELFF	TGTGCCAGCAGCTCCCGACAGTACACCGGGGAGCTGTTTTTT	TRBV7-2	TRBJ2-2	.	.	14
CASTYVNEQFF	TGTGCCAGCACGTACGTCAATGAGCAGTTCTTC	TRBV2	TRBJ2-1	.	.	11
CASSLSWVFGSYEQYF	TGTGCCAGCAGTTTATCGTGGGTTTTCGGCTCCTACGAGCAGTACTTC	TRBV27	TRBJ2-7	.	medium-sized	16
CASSQVPGYSEQFF	TGCGCCAGCAGCCAAGTTCCAGGGTACAGTGAGCAGTTCTTC	TRBV4-1	TRBJ2-1	.	.	14
CASRRTGTYEQYF	TGTGCCAGTAGAAGGACAGGGACCTACGAGCAGTACTTC	TRBV19	TRBJ2-7	TRBD1	few	13
CASTLRDGTNSPLHF	TGTGCCAGTACCCTCCGGGACGGGACGAATTCACCCCTCCACTTT	TRBV19	TRBJ1-6	.	.	15
CASVGQGNQPQHF	TGTGCTAGCGTAGGACAGGGCAATCAGCCCCAGCATTTT	TRBV12-5	TRBJ1-5	TRBD1	.	13
CASRTGWGMNTEAFF	TGTGCCAGTAGGACAGGGTGGGGAATGAACACTGAAGCTTTCTTT	TRBV19	TRBJ1-1	TRBD1	.	15
CASPGAAGKQFF	TGTGCCAGCCCTGGGGCAGCAGGGAAGCAGTTCTTC	TRBV5-4	TRBJ2-1	.	.	12
CASSLVFGGDTQYF	TGTGCCAGCAGCTTAGTTTTCGGGGGAGATACGCAGTATTTT	TRBV7-8	TRBJ2-3	.	.	14
CASSLGGSAYNEQFF	TGTGCCAGCAGCCTGGGGGGCTCGGCCTACAATGAGCAGTTCTTC	TRBV7-6	TRBJ2-1	.	.	15
CASSQDPLASSYNEQFF	TGCGCCAGCAGCCAAGATCCGCTAGCTAGCTCCTACAATGAGCAGTTCTTC	TRBV4-3	TRBJ2-1	.	.	17
CASSQGLAGGPSDTQYF	TGCGCCAGCAGCCAAGGACTAGCGGGAGGGCCCTCAGATACGCAGTATTTT	TRBV5-1	TRBJ2-3	TRBD2	.	17
CASSLVETNTEAFF	TGCGCCAGCAGCTTAGTTGAGACGAACACTGAAGCTTTCTTT	TRBV5-1	TRBJ1-1	.	few	14
CASSDSGSFFNEQFF	TGTGCCAGCAGCGATAGCGGGAGCTTTTTCAATGAGCAGTTCTTC	TRBV7-3	TRBJ2-1	TRBD2	.	15
CASSPTVRSGYTF	TGTGCCAGCAGCCCGACGGTCCGTTCCGGCTACACCTTC	TRBV5-6	TRBJ1-2	.	.	13
CASSEPPDEQFF	TGCGCCAGCAGTGAGCCGCCGGATGAGCAGTTCTTC	TRBV10-2	TRBJ2-1	.	.	12
CATSRERGVNSYNEQFF	TGTGCCACCAGCAGAGAGCGGGGTGTGAACTCCTACAATGAGCAGTTCTTC	TRBV15	TRBJ2-1	.	.	17
CASSLGRITDTQYF	TGTGCCAGCAGTTTAGGGCGGATCACAGATACGCAGTATTTT	TRBV27	TRBJ2-3	.	.	14
CASSLPDSLGEQYF	TGTGCCAGCAGTTTGCCCGATAGCCTAGGCGAGCAGTACTTC	TRBV28	TRBJ2-7	.	.	14
CASSPPSGGYYEQYF	TGTGCCAGCAGCCCCCCATCAGGGGGATACTACGAGCAGTACTTC	TRBV7-9	TRBJ2-7	TRBD1	.	15
CAIKGEEKDEQYF	TGTGCCATCAAGGGCGAAGAGAAGGACGAGCAGTACTTC	TRBV10-3	TRBJ2-7	.	.	13
CASRFLRAGTTDTQYF	TGTGCCAGCAGGTTCCTTCGCGCGGGAACCACAGATACGCAGTATTTT	TRBV27	TRBJ2-3	.	.	16
CASSLGPLQPQHF	TGTGCCAGCAGTTTGGGCCCGCTTCAGCCCCAGCATTTT	TRBV27	TRBJ1-5	.	.	13
CSVGAGGASTDTQYF	TGCAGCGTTGGGGCCGGGGGGGCTAGCACAGATACGCAGTATTTT	TRBV29-1	TRBJ2-3	TRBD2	.	15
CASSIRGVGSPLHF	TGTGCCAGTAGTATACGGGGGGTCGGGTCACCCCTCCACTTT	TRBV19	TRBJ1-6	.	.	14
CASSVGQDLYGYTF	TGTGCCAGCAGCGTAGGGCAGGACCTCTATGGCTACACCTTC	TRBV9	TRBJ1-2	.	few	14
CSVSRDESSYEQYF	TGCAGCGTGAGCCGGGACGAGAGCTCCTACGAGCAGTACTTC	TRBV29-1	TRBJ2-7	.	.	14
CASRLEGMVNLSGANVLTF	TGTGCCAGCAGACTGGAAGGGATGGTCAACCTCTCTGGGGCCAACGTCCTGACTTTC	TRBV2	TRBJ2-6	.	.	19
CASSSGSYVHEKLFF	TGTGCCAGCAGTTCTGGAAGCTACGTCCATGAAAAACTGTTTTTT	TRBV27	TRBJ1-4	.	.	15
CASSRTAGGELFF	TGTGCCAGCAGCAGAACTGCGGGAGGGGAGCTGTTTTTT	TRBV6-5	TRBJ2-2	.	.	13
CASSLGFLSSGNTIYF	TGTGCCAGCAGCTTAGGTTTCCTGAGCTCTGGAAACACCATATATTTT	TRBV7-9	TRBJ1-3	.	.	16
CASQGLAYYEQYF	TGCGCCAGCCAGGGACTAGCCTATTACGAGCAGTACTTC	TRBV10-2	TRBJ2-7	TRBD2	few	13